Presented here are 28 T cell receptor beta chains from one specimen sequenced in a study of blood T cell repertoires in COVID-19. Measured with immunoSEQ multiplex PCR; TCRdb has only the in-frame clones, and not every one. The data contain about 670,000 clones, 80% to 90% of them singletons. The material sequenced was peripheral blood. These receptors were obtained from a woman between 18 and 29 years old with acute or convalescent COVID-19.

Regarding this clone: Distinct nucleotide sequences in the sample also encode this CDR3. In nucleotides, the CDR3 is TGTGCCAGCAGCTTGTCGGATTCACCCCTCCACTTT. This translates into CASSLSDSPLHF. The rearrangement joins TRBV5-6 to TRBJ1-6; no clear D. With 1 base removed from V and 8 bases from J, the gap between germline ends came to 4 bases. The CDR3 loop spans 12 amino acids. Germline V gene lookup returns CDR1 SGHDT and CDR2 YYEEEE.

This clone was counted a single time. V is TRBV27 and J is TRBJ1-5; TRBD1 is a possible D gene (5 bases). The germline gives CDR1 MNHEY, CDR2 SMNVEV (reference sequence). The CDR3 is 15 residues long. V dropped 5 bases and J dropped 1 base, with 12 bases sitting between them. The CDR3 DNA reads as TGTGCCAGCAGTACCGCACGGACAAGCAATCAGCCCCAGCATTTT. Protein sequence: CASSTARTSNQPQHF.

The chain has TRBV9 and TRBJ2-1; D might be TRBD2 (5 bases). Between the trimmed V and J ends, which lost 0 bases and 7 bases, there was a span of 8 bases. The germline CDR1 and CDR2 sequences are SGDLS and YYNGEE. The CDR3 loop spans 13 amino acids. The CDR3 nucleotides are TGTGCCAGCAGCGTAGGGAGGAGTAATGAGCAGTTCTTC. Protein sequence: CASSVGRSNEQFF.

This chain joins TRBV7-3 and TRBJ1-3, with D possibly being TRBD1 (5 bases). The germline CDR1 and CDR2 sequences are SGHTA and FQGTGA. V lost 2 bases and J lost 0, with 8 bases in between. The CDR3 consists of 15 residues. The CDR3 loop is CASSLGGGSGNTIYF. In nucleotides, the CDR3 is TGTGCCAGCAGCTTAGGCGGGGGCTCTGGAAACACCATATATTTT.

CDR3 in DNA: TGTGCCAGCAGCTTAGTAGGTCTAGCGATAGAAGAGCAGTTCTTC. Translating it yields CASSLVGLAIEEQFF. The chain joins TRBV7-2 to TRBJ2-1, with a weak D call TRBD2 (6 bases). The V and J ends lost 1 base and 10 bases respectively, with 17 bases between them. This CDR3 has 15 residues. Germline V gene data show CDR1 as SGHTA and CDR2 as FQGNSA.

J is TRBJ1-5 and V is TRBV19; D unresolved. Germline lookup yields CDR1 LNHDA and CDR2 SQIVND (reference sequence). The CDR3 loop spans 13 amino acids. Trimming removed 5 bases at V and 4 bases at J, with 9 bases between. CDR3 nucleotides: TGTGCCAGTAGTGGCAGGTGGAATCAGCCCCAGCATTTT. Protein product: CASSGRWNQPQHF. Combining the CDR3 with reference TRBV19 and TRBJ1-5 gives the whole variable domain DGGITQSPKYLFRKEGQNVTLSCEQNLNHDAMYWYRQDPGQGLRLIYYSQIVNDFQKGDIAEGYSVSREKKESFPLTVTSAQKNPTAFYLCASSGRWNQPQHFGDGTRLSIL.

CDR3 in amino acids: CASIRQGEWETQYF. The CDR3 bases are TGTGCCAGCATTAGACAGGGGGAATGGGAGACCCAGTACTTC. V and J are TRBV2 and TRBJ2-5; 9 bases agree with TRBD1. This CDR3 is built from 14 residues. Germline V gives CDR1 SNHLY, CDR2 FYNNEI. The J segment lost 5 bases and the V segment lost 7 bases, leaving 8 bases of the junction unmatched. The full variable domain, with the rest looked up from reference TRBV2 and TRBJ2-5, is EPEVTQTPSHQVTQMGQEVILRCVPISNHLYFYWYRQILGQKVEFLVSFYNNEISEKSEIFDDQFSVERPDGSNFTLKIRSTKLEDSAMYFCASIRQGEWETQYFGPGTRLLVL.

The chain is built from TRBV5-1 and TRBJ1-2, with D maybe TRBD1 (5 bases). The CDR3 has 13 residues. Germline-derived CDR1 and CDR2 are SGHRS and YFSETQ. V shed 0 bases and J shed 14 bases, with 17 bases lying between them. CDR3 protein: CASSLAGEGASTF. CDR3 coding DNA: TGCGCCAGCAGCTTGGCCGGTGAAGGGGCTTCGACCTTC.

This clone turned up a few times. This chain links TRBV6-2 or TRBV6-3 with TRBJ1-1, with a weak D call TRBD1 (6 bases). The CDR3 runs 17 residues. CDR1 and CDR2 from the germline V gene are MNHEY and SVGEGT. The V and J ends lost 7 bases and 3 bases respectively, with 24 bases between them. CDR3 bases: TGTGCCAGCAACCCTTTAGGGGGGGCGATTAGGGACACTGAAGCTTTCTTT. Translating gives CASNPLGGAIRDTEAFF.

V usage is TRBV27 and J usage is TRBJ2-2; D possibly corresponds to TRBD1 (5 bases). Germline CDR1 and CDR2: MNHEY and SMNVEV (reference sequence). V lost 0 bases to trimming and J lost 4 bases, with 9 bases between them. CDR3 length: 15 residues. The CDR3 DNA follows: TGTGCCAGCAGTTTATCAGGGGCCGGCACCGGGGAGCTGTTTTTT. This translates into CASSLSGAGTGELFF.

This clone appeared once. The genes are TRBV9 and TRBJ2-1; 10 positions agree with TRBD2. Germline-derived CDR1 and CDR2 are SGDLS and YYNGEE. V trimming: 3 bases; J trimming: 0 bases; junction bases outside the gene matches: 3. The CDR3 runs to 16 residues. CDR3 residues: CASSAPSGGSYNEQFF. The DNA of the CDR3 is TGTGCCAGCAGCGCTCCTAGCGGGGGCTCCTACAATGAGCAGTTCTTC.

In its sample, this clone was seen once. V gene TRBV7-2 combines with J gene TRBJ2-7; D is undetermined. Trimming stripped 3 bases from V and 3 bases from J, with 3 bases between. CDR1 is SGHTA and CDR2 is FQGNSA in the germline V gene. The CDR3 extends over 11 amino acids. The CDR3 region is CASSFNYEQYF. The CDR3 DNA sequence: TGTGCCAGCAGCTTTAACTACGAGCAGTACTTC.

This clone showed up just once. The rearrangement joins TRBV3-1 (or the pseudogene TRBV3-2) to TRBJ1-1; no reliable D call. The germline gives CDR1 LGHDT, CDR2 YNNKEL (reference sequence). The V gene lost 0 bases and the J gene lost 2 bases, with 7 bases spanning the gap. The CDR3 is made up of 14 amino acids. The DNA of the CDR3 is TGTGCCAGCAGCCAAGATCTCTCCAACACTGAAGCTTTCTTT. It yields the protein CASSQDLSNTEAFF.

CDR3 residues: CASSLGVGGNQPQHF. The CDR3 nucleotides are TGCGCCAGCAGCTTAGGGGTCGGCGGCAATCAGCCCCAGCATTTT. V is TRBV5-1 and J is TRBJ1-5; maybe TRBD1 (5 bases). Trimming took 2 bases from V and 2 from J, leaving 11 bases between them. There are 15 residues in the CDR3. CDR1 and CDR2 (germline): SGHRS, YFSETQ.

This chain joins TRBV10-3 and TRBJ1-4, with D possibly being TRBD1 (6 bases). This CDR3 contains 13 residues. Germline loops: CDR1 ENHRY, CDR2 SYGVKD. The germline V and J ends were trimmed by 7 bases and 7 bases, with 13 bases remaining between them. CDR3 coding DNA: TGTGCCATCAAGGGGGTGGGGAGTGAAAAACTGTTTTTT. This translates into CAIKGVGSEKLFF.

The chain combines TRBV6-5 with TRBJ2-1; D may be TRBD1 (6 bases). V dropped 11 bases and J dropped 6 bases, with 20 bases sitting between them. CDR1 MNHEY and CDR2 SVGAGI come from the germline V gene. The CDR3 has 14 amino acids. The CDR3 DNA is TGTGCCGGATCACTGATTAAGGGGGTCAATGAGCAGTTCTTC. Its protein product is CAGSLIKGVNEQFF.

This chain connects TRBV4-3 to TRBJ2-7; 8 bases are shared with TRBD1. Trimming took 0 bases from V and 0 from J; bases not matched to a gene: 4. Germline V CDR1 and CDR2: LGHNA, YSLEER. The CDR3 has 16 residues. The CDR3 here is CASSQDWTGSSYEQYF. As DNA, the CDR3 is TGCGCCAGCAGCCAAGATTGGACAGGGAGCTCCTACGAGCAGTACTTC.

This clone is a singleton in its sample. The rearrangement uses TRBV5-1 and TRBJ1-5; tentatively, D is TRBD1 (6 bases). Deletions cut 4 bases from V and 5 bases from J, with 13 bases between. The CDR3 is 14 amino acids. The germline gives CDR1 SGHRS, CDR2 YFSETQ. CDR3 bases: TGCGCCAGCAGCCCCGACAGGCCCGATCAGCCCCAGCATTTT. The encoded protein is CASSPDRPDQPQHF.

The chain links TRBV9 to TRBJ1-2; 9 nucleotides align to TRBD1. Trimming at V came to 0 bases and at J to 0 bases, leaving 6 bases not matched to a gene. There are 17 residues in the CDR3. Germline CDR1 reads SGDLS; CDR2 reads YYNGEE. CDR3: CASSVARDRVSNYGYTF. In DNA form, the CDR3 reads TGTGCCAGCAGCGTAGCGAGGGACAGGGTTTCTAACTATGGCTACACCTTC.

This rearrangement joins TRBV10-3 to TRBJ2-1; 13 bases are a match to TRBD2. The CDR3 consists of 19 residues. CDR1 is ENHRY and CDR2 is SYGVKD in the germline V gene. The V segment lost 6 bases and the J segment 6 bases; nucleotides outside the gene matches: 17. The CDR3 protein is CAISENQLLAGGPGNEQFF. CDR3 in DNA: TGTGCCATCAGCGAGAACCAATTACTAGCGGGGGGGCCCGGCAATGAGCAGTTCTTC.

This clone is a singleton in its sample. The chain couples TRBV7-2 to TRBJ2-7; 7 bases match TRBD2. Trimming took 4 bases from V and 6 from J; bases not matched to a gene: 12. CDR3 length equals 15 residues. Germline V lookup: CDR1 SGHTA, CDR2 FQGNSA. CDR3 region: CASSSGGRGVGEQYF. The CDR3 nucleotides are TGTGCCAGCAGCTCCGGGGGGAGGGGTGTTGGCGAGCAGTACTTC.

The rearrangement joins TRBV19 to TRBJ2-3; TRBD2 agrees at 11 bases. The CDR3 extends over 16 amino acids. The ends lost 3 bases at V and 4 bases at J; junction bases unmatched: 6. The germline CDR1 and CDR2 sequences are LNHDA and SQIVND (reference sequence). The CDR3 protein is CASSMTLAGVPDTQYF. For the CDR3, the DNA is TGTGCCAGTAGTATGACACTAGCGGGGGTCCCAGATACGCAGTATTTT.

A word on this clone: Other DNA sequences in the same sample also yield this CDR3. This chain joins TRBV6-5 and TRBJ1-1, with D perhaps TRBD1 (5 bases). Germline V gene lookup returns CDR1 MNHEY and CDR2 SVGAGI. This CDR3 has 14 amino acids. The V gene lost 4 bases and the J gene lost 0 bases, with 9 bases spanning the gap. The DNA of the CDR3 is TGTGCCAGCAGTTCGGGGGGACTGAACACTGAAGCTTTCTTT. Translation gives CASSSGGLNTEAFF.

The rearrangement uses TRBV11-2 and TRBJ1-1; D gene ambiguous. Trimming left V 6 bases short and J 5 bases short, with 7 bases between. From germline, CDR1 is SGHAT and CDR2 FQNNGV. The CDR3 is 11 residues long. The CDR3 loop reads CASRSGTEAFF. For the CDR3, the DNA is TGTGCCAGCAGGTCAGGTACTGAAGCTTTCTTT.

This rearrangement joins TRBV11-2 to TRBJ1-2; D is perhaps TRBD1 (6 bases). Germline-derived CDR1 and CDR2 are SGHAT and FQNNGV. The CDR3 sequence is 15 residues long. V shed 1 base and J shed 0 bases, with 9 bases lying between them. CDR3 in DNA: TGTGCCAGCAGCTTAGGGGGGACATCTAACTATGGCTACACCTTC. Its protein product is CASSLGGTSNYGYTF.

The V gene is TRBV5-1, the J gene TRBJ2-1; 10 nucleotides line up with TRBD2. J was trimmed by 4 bases and V by 3 bases; bases with no gene match: 10. The CDR3 totals 17 residues. Germline V gene sequence: CDR1 SGHRS, CDR2 YFSETQ. The CDR3 sequence: CASSYHILAGPYNEQFF. CDR3 sequence (DNA): TGCGCCAGCAGCTACCATATACTAGCGGGGCCGTACAATGAGCAGTTCTTC.

The rearrangement links TRBV9 to TRBJ1-4; the match to TRBD1 covers 7 bases. This CDR3 spans 16 amino acids. Losses at the gene ends were 0 bases for V and 6 bases for J; bases not matched to a gene: 8. In germline, CDR1 is SGDLS, CDR2 YYNGEE. The CDR3 spells CASSVALKGADEKLFF. The DNA of the CDR3 is TGTGCCAGCAGCGTAGCTTTAAAGGGGGCGGATGAAAAACTGTTTTTT.

The rearrangement links TRBV6-2 or TRBV6-3 to TRBJ2-7, with 9 bases aligning to TRBD1. Germline V gene sequence: CDR1 MNHEY, CDR2 SVGEGT. There are 20 residues in the CDR3. With 0 bases clipped from V and 4 bases from J, the junction kept 19 bases outside the gene matches. As DNA, the CDR3 is TGTGCCAGCAGTTACTCACTCGACCCCGCCCGGGACAGGGTACGGTACGAGCAGTACTTC. This sequence encodes CASSYSLDPARDRVRYEQYF.